What follows are 24 T cell receptor beta chains derived from one specimen sequenced in a study of blood T cell repertoires in COVID-19. Sequencing was performed with immunoSEQ multiplex PCR; in TCRdb, only in-frame clones are kept and a portion is missing. Of about 130,000 clones detected, approximately 83% appear once; the ten largest clones hold 9.5% to 10%. The sequenced sample was peripheral blood. The receptors were gathered from a middle-aged man with active or convalescent COVID-19.

The CDR3 here is CASNDPSGILREKLFF. The CDR3 DNA follows: TGTGCCAGTAATGACCCTTCCGGGATCCTAAGGGAAAAACTGTTTTTT. V gene TRBV19 combines with J gene TRBJ1-4, with no clear D. The germline V gene encodes CDR1 LNHDA and CDR2 SQIVND (reference sequence). This CDR3 comprises 16 residues. The germline V and J ends were trimmed by 7 bases and 8 bases, with 23 bases remaining between them.

V and J are TRBV5-6 and TRBJ1-6; 7 bases are shared with TRBD1. V shed 2 bases, J shed 4 bases, and the junction held 6 bases outside the gene matches. The CDR3 is 16 amino acids. Germline CDR1 and CDR2: SGHDT and YYEEEE. This CDR3 reads CASSLDRATYNSPLHF. CDR3 DNA: TGTGCCAGCAGCTTAGACAGGGCCACGTATAATTCACCCCTCCACTTT. The full variable domain, with the rest looked up from reference TRBV5-6 and TRBJ1-6, is DAGVTQSPTHLIKTRGQQVTLRCSPKSGHDTVSWYQQALGQGPQFIFQYYEEEERQRGNFPDRFSGHQFPNYSSELNVNALLLGDSALYLCASSLDRATYNSPLHFGNGTRLTVT.

The gene calls are TRBV29-1 and TRBJ1-1, with D possibly matching TRBD1 (6 bases). Germline V gene sequence: CDR1 SQVTM, CDR2 ANQGSEA. V was cut by 6 bases and J by 3 bases, with 14 bases left in between. This CDR3 has 13 amino acids. The CDR3 DNA is TGCAGCGTCAGAACAGGGCGGGACACTGAAGCTTTCTTT. Amino acid sequence: CSVRTGRDTEAFF.

This clone was seen a few times. The chain joins TRBV30 to TRBJ1-6; unclear D gene. Between the trimmed V and J ends, which lost 3 bases and 14 bases, there was a span of 11 bases. CDR3 length: 11 residues. In germline, CDR1 is GTSNPN, CDR2 SVGIG (reference sequence). The CDR3 region has the DNA TGTGCCTGGAGCCCGGGGAGAACCCTCCACTTT. Translating gives CAWSPGRTLHF.

The chain employs TRBV28 and TRBJ1-5, with 8 bases that match TRBD1. Germline-derived CDR1 and CDR2 are MDHEN and SYDVKM. The CDR3 is made up of 12 amino acids. V shed 11 bases and J 6 bases; nucleotides not matched to a gene: 6. CDR3 amino acids: CAGRTGSQPQHF. DNA for the CDR3: TGTGCCGGAAGGACAGGGAGTCAGCCCCAGCATTTT.

V is TRBV6-2 or TRBV6-3 and J is TRBJ1-4; D ambiguous. The CDR3 runs 11 residues. Per the germline V gene, CDR1 is MNHEY and CDR2 is SVGEGT. V dropped 6 bases and J dropped 12 bases, with 11 bases sitting between them. The CDR3 coding sequence is TGTGCCAGCAGATACGAGAGAGAACTGTTTTTT. This gives the protein CASRYERELFF.

This chain links TRBV2 with TRBJ1-1; 8 nucleotides align to TRBD1. This CDR3 region has 14 residues. J gave up 5 bases and V 6 bases, and 8 bases lay outside the gene matches. The V gene's germline CDR1 is SNHLY and CDR2 FYNNEI. The CDR3 DNA reads as TGTGCCAGCAGGGATACAGGGGGTAAGACTGAAGCTTTCTTT. It translates to CASRDTGGKTEAFF.

V usage is TRBV3-1 (or the pseudogene TRBV3-2) and J usage is TRBJ2-6, with a weak D call TRBD2 (6 bases). There are 16 residues in the CDR3. Trimming shortened V by 3 bases and J by 2 bases, and 11 bases separated the two germline ends. Germline V gene sequence: CDR1 LGHDT, CDR2 YNNKEL (reference sequence). The CDR3 sequence: CASSHLGGAGANVLTF. CDR3 coding DNA: TGTGCCAGCAGCCACCTCGGAGGGGCTGGGGCCAACGTCCTGACTTTC.

This rearrangement joins TRBV9 to TRBJ2-5; no reliable D call. The CDR3 spans 18 residues. Trimming removed 0 bases from V and 3 bases from J, with 21 bases in between. Germline CDR1 and CDR2: SGDLS and YYNGEE. CDR3 bases: TGTGCCAGCAGCGTAGGCGGAGAGCCGCCTAGATTCAAAGAGACCCAGTACTTC. Translation: CASSVGGEPPRFKETQYF.

This chain joins TRBV2 and TRBJ1-4; 7 bases are a match to TRBD1. The CDR3 has 12 residues. V trimming: 7 bases; J trimming: 9 bases; junction bases outside the gene matches: 5. Germline CDR1 reads SNHLY; CDR2 reads FYNNEI. CDR3 sequence: CASKTGRQKLFF. The CDR3, as DNA: TGTGCCAGCAAGACAGGGAGGCAAAAACTGTTTTTT.

CDR3 sequence reads: CAITGTGDDEQYF. The CDR3 coding sequence is TGTGCCATAACCGGGACAGGGGACGACGAGCAGTACTTC. V is TRBV10-3 and J is TRBJ2-7, with 10 bases matching TRBD1. V shed 9 bases and J 5 bases; nucleotides not matched to a gene: 7. The CDR3 is made up of 13 amino acids. In germline, CDR1 is ENHRY, CDR2 SYGVKD.

The V and J genes are TRBV6-5 and TRBJ2-5; 10 positions match TRBD2. Germline V gives CDR1 MNHEY, CDR2 SVGAGI. The CDR3 extends over 15 amino acids. The trim removed 6 bases at V and 5 bases at J, leaving 9 bases unmatched. The CDR3 region is CASSQDLAGVETQYF. CDR3 sequence (DNA): TGTGCCAGCAGCCAAGACCTAGCGGGGGTGGAGACCCAGTACTTC.

J is TRBJ1-5 and V is TRBV6-5, with D unclear. This CDR3 comprises 14 residues. Germline loops: CDR1 MNHEY, CDR2 SVGAGI. V lost 2 bases and J 0 bases, leaving 5 bases between the germline ends. In DNA, the CDR3 is TGTGCCAGCAGTTACAGCAATAGCAATCAGCCCCAGCATTTT. This codes for CASSYSNSNQPQHF.

The chain has TRBV20-1 and TRBJ2-2, with 9 bases identical to TRBD2. The length of the CDR3 is 16 residues. The germline CDR1 and CDR2 sequences are DFQATT and SNEGSKA (reference sequence). After removal of 3 bases from V and 4 bases from J, the junction contained 9 bases not matched to a gene. The CDR3 protein is CSASFLAGVGTGELFF. CDR3 nucleotide sequence: TGCAGTGCTAGTTTCTTAGCGGGGGTGGGCACCGGGGAGCTGTTTTTT.

The rearrangement uses TRBV6-5 and TRBJ1-4, with 8 bases that match TRBD1. V shed 6 bases, J shed 8 bases, and the junction held 5 bases outside the gene matches. The CDR3 length is 13 residues. Germline CDR1 and CDR2: MNHEY and SVGAGI. CDR3 coding DNA: TGTGCCAGCAGGGACAGGGTTGAGGAAAAACTGTTTTTT. This sequence encodes CASRDRVEEKLFF.

The chain employs TRBV3-1 (or the pseudogene TRBV3-2) and TRBJ2-1, with 12 bases aligning to TRBD2. CDR1 and CDR2 from the germline V gene are LGHDT and YNNKEL (reference sequence). The CDR3 loop spans 16 amino acids. V trimming: 0 bases; J trimming: 9 bases; junction bases outside the gene matches: 6. CDR3 in amino acids: CASSQDASGGAREQFF. The DNA of the CDR3 is TGTGCCAGCAGCCAAGATGCTAGCGGGGGGGCCCGTGAGCAGTTCTTC.

The chain carries TRBV7-2 and TRBJ1-1; 8 nucleotides agree with TRBD1. The CDR3 spans 14 residues. V lost 5 bases, J lost 3 bases, and 5 bases stayed unmatched. The V gene's germline CDR1 is SGHTA and CDR2 FQGNSA. The CDR3 DNA reads TGTGCCAGCAGCCCAGGGGGCGCCCACACTGAAGCTTTCTTT. Translation gives CASSPGGAHTEAFF.

J is TRBJ1-1 and V is TRBV4-3; D perhaps matches TRBD1 (6 bases). CDR1 is LGHNA and CDR2 is YSLEER in the germline V gene. The V and J ends lost 0 bases and 5 bases respectively, with 10 bases between them. The CDR3 is made up of 14 amino acids. The CDR3 DNA sequence: TGCGCCAGCAGCCAAGATAACAGGGCGACTGAAGCTTTCTTT. This codes for CASSQDNRATEAFF.

The V call is TRBV10-3, the J call TRBJ2-7, with 10 nucleotides matching TRBD1. The CDR3 length is 14 residues. Germline trimming cut 8 bases from V and 4 bases from J; bases unmatched to any gene: 8. The germline V gene has CDR1 ENHRY and CDR2 SYGVKD. CDR3 nucleotides: TGTGCCATCTTGGGACAGGGGACGTTGTACGAGCAGTACTTC. This codes for CAILGQGTLYEQYF.

V gene TRBV5-8 combines with J gene TRBJ1-6, with D unresolved. This CDR3 has 14 residues. V was pared by 2 bases and J by 5 bases, with 8 bases between. Looked up from germline, CDR1 is SGHTS and CDR2 is YDEGEE. Written as DNA, the CDR3 is TGTGCCAGCAGCTTTCGGGGTGATAATTCACCCCTCCACTTT. Amino acid sequence: CASSFRGDNSPLHF.

DNA for the CDR3: TGTGCCAGCAGCTTGAGACTTACCGCCTACAATGAGCAGTTCTTC. This encodes CASSLRLTAYNEQFF. The gene calls are TRBV5-6 and TRBJ2-1; D call uncertain. This CDR3 comprises 15 residues. Trimming pared 1 base from V and 2 bases from J, leaving 10 bases between. Germline lookup yields CDR1 SGHDT and CDR2 YYEEEE. The entire variable domain, with the rest obtained from reference TRBV5-6 and TRBJ2-1, is as follows: DAGVTQSPTHLIKTRGQQVTLRCSPKSGHDTVSWYQQALGQGPQFIFQYYEEEERQRGNFPDRFSGHQFPNYSSELNVNALLLGDSALYLCASSLRLTAYNEQFFGPGTRLTVL.

The chain joins TRBV6-5 to TRBJ1-6; D possibly corresponds to TRBD1 (5 bases). Trimming cost V 4 bases and J 7 bases, with 17 bases left between them. This CDR3 comprises 16 residues. Germline CDR1 and CDR2: MNHEY and SVGAGI. CDR3 sequence (DNA): TGTGCCAGCAGTTTTCCCCAGGGTATGGACAATTCACCCCTCCACTTT. It specifies CASSFPQGMDNSPLHF.

This clone was seen only a few times. The sample contains more than one DNA sequence encoding this CDR3. J is TRBJ1-4 and V is TRBV7-2, with 7 bases lining up with TRBD1. This CDR3 has 14 residues. The V segment lost 2 bases and the J segment 4 bases; nucleotides outside the gene matches: 1. CDR1 is SGHTA, CDR2 FQGNSA, per germline. This CDR3 is CASSLNRGNEKLFF. As DNA, the CDR3 is TGTGCCAGCAGCTTAAACAGGGGTAATGAAAAACTGTTTTTT.

The chain has TRBV6-5 and TRBJ1-1; a possible D gene is TRBD1 (6 bases). V lost 6 bases to trimming and J lost 4 bases, with 15 bases between them. This CDR3 has 14 amino acids. Germline V gene sequence: CDR1 MNHEY, CDR2 SVGAGI. Written as DNA, the CDR3 is TGTGCCAGCAGCGGCCTGATGACAGGCACTGAAGCTTTCTTT. This sequence encodes CASSGLMTGTEAFF.